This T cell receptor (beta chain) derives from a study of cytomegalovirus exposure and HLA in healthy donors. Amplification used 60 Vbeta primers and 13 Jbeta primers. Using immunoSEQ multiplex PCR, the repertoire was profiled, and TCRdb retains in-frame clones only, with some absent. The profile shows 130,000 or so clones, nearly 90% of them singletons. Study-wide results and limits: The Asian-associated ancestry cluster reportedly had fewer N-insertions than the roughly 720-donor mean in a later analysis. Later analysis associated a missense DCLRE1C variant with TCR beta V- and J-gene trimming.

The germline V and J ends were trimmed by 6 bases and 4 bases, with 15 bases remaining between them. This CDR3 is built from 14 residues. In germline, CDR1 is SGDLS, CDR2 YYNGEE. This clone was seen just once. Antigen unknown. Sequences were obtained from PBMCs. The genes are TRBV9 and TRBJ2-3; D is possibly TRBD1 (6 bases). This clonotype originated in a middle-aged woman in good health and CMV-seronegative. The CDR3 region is CASTRGGVADTQYF. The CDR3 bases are TGTGCCAGCACCCGAGGGGGTGTTGCAGATACGCAGTATTTT.